This TCR beta chain appears in the sequencing data of a study of cytomegalovirus exposure and HLA in healthy donors (dated by TCRdb to about 2017). At the level of the whole study: The 500 to 700 repertoires of the first cohort and the roughly 120 validation repertoires were produced on the same platform, according to a later analysis. In addition to the first cohort of 500 to 850 subjects, a separate validation cohort of some 120 different subjects was used. High-throughput TCR immunosequencing, statistical association of individual TCRs with disease status, and machine learning were combined to predict cytomegalovirus infection status. The study aimed to test whether signatures of past pathogen exposure could be identified by cataloging public T cell receptors.

The donors were included in the validation cohort of 100 to 150 subjects, a group kept apart from the approximately 700-subject first cohort. Broad study findings and their caveats: A later analysis found that TCRs clustered in the first cohort also tended to co-occur in the 120 validation repertoires, with approximately 95% of cluster scores above 0. In vitro tests confirmed that three of the cytomegalovirus-associated TCR beta chains recognize cytomegalovirus antigens. The classifier was reported to diagnose cytomegalovirus status with high specificity and sensitivity in both the original cohort and the validation cohort. The study gave a list of about 150 TCR beta chains associated with cytomegalovirus. All 110 or so repertoires were used to score co-occurrence in the validation cohort in a later analysis, because that analysis had no HLA typing for the cohort. According to the authors, the approach could potentially be generalized to other disease states and immunological phenotypes. Most TCR sequences were seen in very few donors, while some public TCRs were found in many individuals.

A note on this clone: Its recognized antigen is unknown. The input lacks base qualities; no much larger clone sits a single base away.

Library preparation was by the immunoSEQ multiplex PCR assay. The authors' pipeline ran thus. A statistical classification framework was built to diagnose cytomegalovirus status from the catalog of TCR beta chain sequences. What TCRdb holds here is the immuneACCESS table cut down to in-frame rearrangements. Part of the clones is not present; checked against another copy, under half of the missing clones reflect an unresolved V gene, and the others are unexplained. The V and J calls and clone size come from that table; D and trimming were worked out from the DNA. A total of about 50,000 clones appear in this sample, roughly 93% of them only once. Jointly, the top ten make up about 1.5% of the sample. This sequence originates from a woman aged 18 to 35 in good health and CMV-seropositive. The source material was PBMCs.

The CDR3: CASSLGIVTVTRETQYF. The bases read TGTGCCAGCAGTTTAGGTATTGTTACAGTAACTCGGGAGACCCAGTACTTC. The rearrangement joined TRBV28 to TRBJ2-5, with the D segment identity uncertain. V is pared back by 2 bases and J by 5 bases, with 21 bases lying between the germline termini. The germline V gene provides CDR1 MDHEN and CDR2 SYDVKM. The cysteine opens and the phenylalanine closes a CDR3 of 17 amino acids. Of all the DNA, just the CDR3 is kept, 51 bases in frame from base 1.